Here is one T cell receptor (beta chain) with its context. This record comes from a study of CD8+ T cells in alopecia areata. Treatment of the sample: oral pan-JAK inhibitor, 5-10 mg twice daily. This CDR3 is built from 15 residues. CDR1 and CDR2 from the germline V gene are SGHAT and FQNNGV. V trimming: 5 bases; J trimming: 5 bases; junction bases outside the gene matches: 10. Extracted from the samples, RNA was reverse transcribed into cDNA to serve as the sequencing template. Sequencing was performed with immunoSEQ multiplex PCR; in TCRdb, only in-frame clones are kept and a portion is missing. The sample lists 250,000 to 300,000 clones; roughly 64% were seen once.

This chain uses TRBV11-2 with TRBJ2-7; 9 bases map to TRBD1. The sequence came from a human donor with alopecia areata. Sequencing was performed on CD4+ T cells sorted from blood, taken at week 24, from a patient treated with tofacitinib. As DNA, the CDR3 is TGTGCCAGCAGCCCGAGGAGACAGGGGGGTGACGAGCAGTACTTC. This gives the protein CASSPRRQGGDEQYF. Full variable domain (outside the CDR3, taken from reference TRBV11-2 and TRBJ2-7): EAGVAQSPRYKIIEKRQSVAFWCNPISGHATLYWYQQILGQGPKLLIQFQNNGVVDDSQLPKDRFSAERLKGVDSTLKIQPAKLEDSAVYLCASSPRRQGGDEQYFGPGTRLTVT.